This T cell receptor (beta chain) was recorded in a study of T cells after yellow fever vaccination. On the study more broadly: Where fractions had low cell numbers, libraries were prepared from them with the SMART-Seq v4 Ultra Low Input RNA kit.

TCRdb re-called the 5' RACE reads through MiXCR, storing one row per CDR3 protein. The data contain 500,000 to 650,000 distinct CDR3 sequences, around 12% of them singletons. CDR1 and CDR2 from the germline V gene are LGHNA and YNFKEQ. The ends were cut back, 0 bases at V and 7 bases at J, with 3 bases in the middle. The CDR3 contains 12 residues. Findings and caveats of the study: Some clonotypes were seen in both the CD4 and the CD8 compartments. These made up a small share and likely arose from convergent recombination. Clones from primary vaccination mostly reappeared after the booster (96% CD4, over 85% CD8). Within FACS-sorted repertoires, abundant clonotypes contaminating from the bulk population could be present.

Concerning this clonotype: Its target is not known.

The chain recombines TRBV4-2 with TRBJ1-4; D remains ambiguous. This receptor was taken from a man aged 25 to 40 who received the YFV17D yellow fever vaccine. The specimen was PBMCs, collected on the day of the yellow fever booster vaccination. CDR3 DNA: TGTGCCAGCAGCCAAGATCGTGAAAAACTGTTTTTT. Protein: CASSQDREKLFF.